A single T cell receptor beta chain is shown here with its context. These data come from a study of cytomegalovirus exposure and HLA in healthy donors. Study background: Tens of millions of unique TCRs from HLA-typed donors were held in an early data release.

V was trimmed by 2 bases and J by 5 bases, leaving 9 bases between them. Per germline, CDR1 MNHEY and CDR2 SVGAGI. The CDR3 is 13 amino acids. It was with 60 Vbeta and 13 Jbeta primers that the PCR ran. In the original analysis: A later analysis counted approximately 80 million unique TCR beta chains, some 12 million shared. Data came from immunoSEQ multiplex PCR; TCRdb stores just in-frame clones and leaves some out. The V and J calls and clone size come from that table; D and trimming were worked out from the DNA. In all, the sample yields about 160,000 clones. Sequenced material: PBMCs. This rearrangement joins TRBV6-5 to TRBJ1-2; D ambiguous. The TCR originated in a woman aged 60 to 75 in good health and CMV-seronegative. This CDR3 is CASSYESGYGYTF. The CDR3 nucleotides are TGTGCCAGCAGTTACGAGTCGGGGTATGGCTACACCTTC.